One and the same sample provided the 23 T cell receptor beta chains below, sequenced in a study of beta chain features in type 1 diabetes. Isolated RNA was reverse transcribed in full, so expressed TCRB transcripts were sequenced. TCRdb keeps only in-frame clones here, not all; method: immunoSEQ multiplex PCR. The sample holds about 410,000 clones, about 15% seen once. Sequenced: naive CD4+ T cells from blood. Source of these receptors: a man aged 25-40 years in good health.

This clone was picked up many times. This chain connects TRBV23-1 to TRBJ2-1; no definite D call. TRBV23-1 is marked as an open reading frame, function uncertain. V was clipped by 1 base and J by 5 bases, with 9 bases between them. CDR3 size: 14 residues. CDR3 DNA: TGCGCCAGCAGTCAATGGAGAACCAACAATGAGCAGTTCTTC. Protein product: CASSQWRTNNEQFF.

This clone has a handful of counts. The chain links TRBV7-2 to TRBJ2-7, with 11 bases fitting TRBD2. V lost 2 bases, J lost 6 bases, and 9 bases stayed unmatched. The CDR3 sequence is 16 residues long. Looked up from germline, CDR1 is SGHTA and CDR2 is FQGNSA. CDR3 nucleotide sequence: TGTGCCAGCAGCTTATCCACTAGCGGGGGCTGGGGCGAGCAGTACTTC. This gives the protein CASSLSTSGGWGEQYF.

This clone was observed a handful of times. V is TRBV5-4 and J is TRBJ2-5; D ambiguous. Germline V CDR1 and CDR2: SGHNT, YYREEE (reference sequence). The CDR3 has 13 amino acids. Trimming left V 5 bases short and J 4 bases short, with 12 bases between. CDR3 region: CASRTLMGETQYF. The CDR3 region has the DNA TGTGCCAGCAGAACCCTTATGGGAGAGACCCAGTACTTC.

This clone has a handful of counts. This chain's CDR3 is CASSHLSDVTVQETQYF. CDR3 DNA sequence: TGTGCCAGCAGCCATTTAAGCGACGTCACCGTCCAAGAGACCCAGTACTTC. The gene calls are TRBV28 and TRBJ2-5; D unresolved. In germline, CDR1 is MDHEN, CDR2 SYDVKM. Deletions cut 6 bases from V and 1 base from J, with 21 bases between. The CDR3 length is 17 residues.

This clone came up a few times. This rearrangement joins TRBV13 to TRBJ1-1; TRBD1 matches 8 bases. Germline V lookup: CDR1 PRHDT, CDR2 FYEKMQ (reference sequence). The CDR3 runs to 18 residues. After removal of 5 bases from V and 0 bases from J, the junction contained 14 bases not matched to a gene. Here the CDR3 reads CASSLRQGIGSLNTEAFF. In DNA, the CDR3 is TGTGCCAGCAGCCTTAGACAGGGGATCGGAAGTCTGAACACTGAAGCTTTCTTT.

This chain connects TRBV15 to TRBJ2-7; TRBD1 agrees at 8 bases. V gave up 2 bases and J gave up 7 bases; unmatched junction bases: 13. CDR1 is LNHNV and CDR2 is YYDKDF in the germline V gene (reference sequence). This CDR3 is 16 amino acids long. CDR3 DNA: TGTGCCACCAGCAGAACCCCCGGGACAGGCGTTCCAGAGCAGTACGTC. Amino acids: CATSRTPGTGVPEQYV.

This clone was found a few times. The chain has TRBV30 and TRBJ1-5, with D possibly TRBD1 on 5 matching bases. The CDR3 consists of 13 residues. CDR1 and CDR2 (germline): GTSNPN, SVGIG (reference sequence). V gave up 2 bases and J gave up 4 bases, with 9 bases separating them. The CDR3 here is CAWSRDLNQPQHF. CDR3 sequence (DNA): TGTGCCTGGAGTCGGGACCTAAATCAGCCCCAGCATTTT.

About this clone: Germline and junction disagree at one end, which may indicate a read error. V is TRBV7-9 and J is TRBJ2-1; D remains unclear. The CDR3 sequence is 12 residues long. CDR1 is SEHNR, CDR2 FQNEAQ, per germline (reference sequence). CDR3 in amino acids: CASSLDYSEQFF. Here the CDR3 DNA reads TGTGCCAGCAGCTTAGACTACAGTGAGCAGTTCTTC.

The chain is built from TRBV9 and TRBJ1-3; 9 bases agree with TRBD1. This CDR3 is built from 15 residues. V lost 0 bases and J lost 3; bases outside the gene matches: 1. Looked up from germline, CDR1 is SGDLS and CDR2 is YYNGEE. The CDR3: CASSVAGQGGNTIYF. The CDR3 DNA follows: TGTGCCAGCAGCGTAGCGGGACAGGGTGGAAACACCATATATTTT. The variable domain in full, with the rest retrieved from reference TRBV9 and TRBJ1-3, is DSGVTQTPKHLITATGQRVTLRCSPRSGDLSVYWYQQSLDQGLQFLIQYYNGEERAKGNILERFSAQQFPDLHSELNLSSLELGDSALYFCASSVAGQGGNTIYFGEGSWLTVV.

The chain combines TRBV2 with TRBJ1-2; D is undetermined. The CDR3 extends over 12 amino acids. The germline V and J ends were trimmed by 8 bases and 8 bases, with 15 bases remaining between them. Germline V lookup: CDR1 SNHLY, CDR2 FYNNEI. CDR3 in amino acids: CASAAANRGYTF. CDR3 nucleotides: TGTGCCAGCGCAGCCGCGAATAGAGGCTACACCTTC.

This chain connects TRBV7-9 to TRBJ2-2, with D hard to call. Germline values: CDR1 SEHNR, CDR2 FQNEAQ (reference sequence). CDR3 length: 11 residues. Trimming left V 8 bases short and J 2 bases short, with 3 bases between. CDR3 amino acids: CASRNTGELFF. The CDR3 DNA follows: TGTGCCAGCCGTAACACCGGGGAGCTGTTTTTT.

J is TRBJ1-2 and V is TRBV2, with a weak D call TRBD1 (6 bases). Germline V gene sequence: CDR1 SNHLY, CDR2 FYNNEI. The V gene lost 6 bases and the J gene lost 4 bases, with 12 bases spanning the gap. The CDR3 has 13 residues. Here the CDR3 DNA reads TGTGCCAGCAGGACAGGAGAGACCTATGGCTACACCTTC. Translation: CASRTGETYGYTF.

This clone was detected a few times. The chain couples TRBV7-2 to TRBJ2-2, with D possibly called TRBD1 or TRBD2 (6 bases each). Per germline, CDR1 SGHTA and CDR2 FQGNSA. CDR3 length: 13 residues. Trimming shortened V by 4 bases and J by 7 bases, and 10 bases separated the two germline ends. In DNA form, the CDR3 reads TGTGCCAGCAGCTCGGGGGCAGGCGGGGAGCTGTTTTTT. Residues: CASSSGAGGELFF.

The chain links TRBV27 to TRBJ2-1, with D unclear. V was shortened by 3 bases and J by 4 bases, with 13 bases between the two germline ends. The CDR3 is 15 amino acids. CDR1 MNHEY and CDR2 SMNVEV come from the germline V gene (reference sequence). In DNA, the CDR3 is TGTGCCAGCAGTTTTAGCAGTTCAGTGTACAATGAGCAGTTCTTC. Translation gives CASSFSSSVYNEQFF.

This chain joins TRBV7-9 and TRBJ2-7; TRBD2 agrees at 7 bases. V trimming: 5 bases; J trimming: 2 bases; junction bases outside the gene matches: 6. The CDR3 runs to 14 residues. Germline V gene sequence: CDR1 SEHNR, CDR2 FQNEAQ (reference sequence). The DNA for the CDR3 is TGTGCCAGCAGCCCCTCGGGGGGACCCTACGAGCAGTACTTC. It is translated as CASSPSGGPYEQYF.

This clone was observed a few times. The chain couples TRBV7-9 to TRBJ1-2; perhaps TRBD1 as D (5 bases). This CDR3 is 15 amino acids long. Looked up from germline, CDR1 is SEHNR and CDR2 is FQNEAQ (reference sequence). The ends were cut back, 5 bases at V and 4 bases at J, with 17 bases in the middle. CDR3 in DNA: TGTGCCAGCAGCCCGGTCGACAGCGTCTCCTATGGCTACACCTTC. The encoded protein is CASSPVDSVSYGYTF.

The J gene is TRBJ2-3, the V gene TRBV18; 9 nucleotides line up with TRBD1. The length of the CDR3 is 14 residues. Germline CDR1 and CDR2: KGHSH and LQKENI. With V trimmed by 4 bases and J by 4 bases, 3 bases remained unmatched. CDR3 nucleotides: TGTGCCAGCTCACAGCGGGACAGGGCAGATACGCAGTATTTT. Protein product: CASSQRDRADTQYF.

This clone was observed a few times. V is TRBV29-1 and J is TRBJ2-7; D gene uncertain. The CDR3 length is 12 residues. Trimming took 4 bases from V and 3 from J, leaving 10 bases between them. The germline gives CDR1 SQVTM, CDR2 ANQGSEA. CDR3 bases: TGCAGCGTTGGTGGAGATATCTACGAGCAGTACTTC. Amino acid sequence: CSVGGDIYEQYF.

This clone was detected a few times. The chain couples TRBV6-5 to TRBJ1-2, with D perhaps matching TRBD1 (6 bases). Trimming removed 8 bases at V and 4 bases at J, with 17 bases between. The CDR3 contains 14 residues. Germline values: CDR1 MNHEY, CDR2 SVGAGI. The CDR3 is CASGSTGMAYGYTF. DNA for the CDR3: TGTGCCAGCGGATCTACAGGGATGGCCTATGGCTACACCTTC.

The chain is built from TRBV7-9 and TRBJ2-1; 8 bases fit TRBD2. The CDR3 is 14 amino acids. Germline V gene lookup returns CDR1 SEHNR and CDR2 FQNEAQ (reference sequence). J was trimmed by 2 bases and V by 7 bases; bases with no gene match: 4. CDR3 DNA: TGTGCCAGCACCTCGACTAGCGCCTACAATGAGCAGTTCTTC. This translates into CASTSTSAYNEQFF. The whole variable domain, filled in from reference TRBV7-9 and TRBJ2-1, reads DTGVSQNPRHKITKRGQNVTFRCDPISEHNRLYWYRQTLGQGPEFLTYFQNEAQLEKSRLLSDRFSAERPKGSFSTLEIQRTEQGDSAMYLCASTSTSAYNEQFFGPGTRLTVL.

This clone was seen a handful of times. CDR3 in amino acids: CASSPALGNSEKLFF. Written as DNA, the CDR3 is TGTGCCAGCTCACCGGCTCTCGGAAACTCGGAAAAACTGTTTTTT. V is TRBV18 and J is TRBJ1-4; D is undetermined. Germline V gene data show CDR1 as KGHSH and CDR2 as LQKENI. CDR3 length equals 15 residues. V lost 3 bases, J lost 8 bases, and 16 bases lay in between.

The rearrangement links TRBV5-1 to TRBJ2-1; D is uncertain. V lost 4 bases, J lost 1 base, and 12 bases lay in between. The CDR3 spans 15 residues. Germline values: CDR1 SGHRS, CDR2 YFSETQ. Here the CDR3 reads CASSRGNSSYNEQFF. The CDR3 DNA reads TGCGCCAGCAGCCGCGGAAACTCATCCTACAATGAGCAGTTCTTC. The whole variable domain, filled in from reference TRBV5-1 and TRBJ2-1, reads KAGVTQTPRYLIKTRGQQVTLSCSPISGHRSVSWYQQTPGQGLQFLFEYFSETQRNKGNFPGRFSGRQFSNSRSEMNVSTLELGDSALYLCASSRGNSSYNEQFFGPGTRLTVL.

The chain couples TRBV15 to TRBJ2-1, with D maybe TRBD1 (6 bases). Germline values: CDR1 LNHNV, CDR2 YYDKDF (reference sequence). Trimming shortened V by 0 bases and J by 1 base, and 13 bases separated the two germline ends. The CDR3 length is 17 residues. As DNA, the CDR3 is TGTGCCACCAGCAGAGATCTGGGGGCACTATCCTACAATGAGCAGTTCTTC. Its protein is CATSRDLGALSYNEQFF.